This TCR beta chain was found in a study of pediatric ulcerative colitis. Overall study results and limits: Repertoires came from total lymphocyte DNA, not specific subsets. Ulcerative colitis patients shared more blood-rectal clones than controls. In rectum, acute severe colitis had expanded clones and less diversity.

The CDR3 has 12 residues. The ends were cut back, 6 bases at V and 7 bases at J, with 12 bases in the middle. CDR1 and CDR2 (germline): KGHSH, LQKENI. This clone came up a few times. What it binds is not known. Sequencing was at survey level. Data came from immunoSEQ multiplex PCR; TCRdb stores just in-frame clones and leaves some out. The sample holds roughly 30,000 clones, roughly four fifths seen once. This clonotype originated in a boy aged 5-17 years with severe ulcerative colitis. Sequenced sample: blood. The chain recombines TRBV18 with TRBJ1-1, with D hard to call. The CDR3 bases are TGTGCCAGCTCCCTAGGTGGAGGTGAAGCTTTCTTT. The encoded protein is CASSLGGGEAFF.